The TCR beta chain described here comes from a study of T cell responses to AZD1222 COVID-19 vaccine. Study outcomes and limitations: Baseline seropositivity occurred in only 5 to 7 AZD1222 recipients. Breadth and depth of Spike-specific TCRs rose after two AZD1222 doses. Sampling that yielded the repertoires occurred only after the peak T cell response.

The table lists this clone with a few counts. As yet, its antigen is unknown. V shed 5 bases and J shed 4 bases, with 23 bases lying between them. The length of the CDR3 is 17 residues. CDR1 and CDR2 (germline): MNHEY, SMNVEV (reference sequence). Data came from immunoSEQ multiplex PCR; TCRdb stores just in-frame clones and leaves some out. The sample consists of 100,000 or so clones, about 90% of them appearing once. The specimen comprised peripheral blood, sampled on day 0 of AZD1222 vaccination. The source is an adult in good health. The V gene is TRBV27, the J gene TRBJ1-2; the D gene is possibly TRBD1 (6 bases). The CDR3 DNA reads TGTGCCAGCAGTATCCGTTCCGACGGGGGGGCTGTCTATGGCTACACCTTC. It translates to CASSIRSDGGAVYGYTF.